These T cell receptor beta chains were read from a single sample in a study of T cells in Graves' hyperthyroidism and ophthalmopathy. One entry per CDR3 protein results from TCRdb running MiXCR on the multiplex PCR reads. The table records over 500,000 distinct CDR3 sequences, about 45% of them present only once. Sequencing was performed on peripheral blood or thyroid tissue (not recorded which). Every receptor here comes from an adult woman with Graves' disease, either hyperthyroidism or ophthalmopathy (not recorded which). Both conserved end residues are part of each CDR3. Fields, in order: D gene, J gene, V gene, clone size, CDR3 DNA, CDR3 protein. A D gene is named only where the DNA matches it firmly. Size is omitted from some rows. Given values are once, few, many or a class for expanded clones.

- | TRBJ1-1 | TRBV7-9 | once | TGTGCCAGCACCGGACTCCTGAACACTGAAGCTTTCTTT | CASTGLLNTEAFF
- | TRBJ1-4 | TRBV2 | - | TGTGCCAGCAGTCGAACAGGGTTTAGTAATGAAAAACTGTTTTTT | CASSRTGFSNEKLFF
TRBD1 | TRBJ1-2 | TRBV7-9 | - | TGTGCCAGCAGCCCAAGACAGGGGGGGGCACGTGGCTACACCTTC | CASSPRQGGARGYTF
TRBD1 | TRBJ2-7 | TRBV29-1 | once | TGCAGCGTTGAAGGAGGACAGGCAGGAGGCTACGAGCAGTACTTC | CSVEGGQAGGYEQYF
- | TRBJ2-3 | TRBV10-3 | - | TGTGCCATCAGTGAGTCGATCGTGACCATCGGGGGAGATACGCAGTATTTT | CAISESIVTIGGDTQYF
TRBD1 | TRBJ2-7 | TRBV20-1 | - | TGCAGTGCTAGAGGTGGGGACAGCTACTCCTACGAGCAGTACTTC | CSARGGDSYSYEQYF
- | TRBJ1-4 | TRBV7-9 | - | TGTGCCAGCAGCTTCCCGGGGCAGGGAATGAGTGAAAAACTGTTTTTT | CASSFPGQGMSEKLFF
- | TRBJ1-1 | TRBV19 | many | TGTGCCAGTAGTATAGATCGTTGGGCAGGGGCAGAAGCTTTCTTT | CASSIDRWAGAEAFF
TRBD1 | TRBJ1-6 | TRBV7-8 | - | TGTGCCAGCAGGGGGGAACAGGGGAGTTCACCCCTCCACTTT | CASRGEQGSSPLHF
- | TRBJ2-7 | TRBV12-3/TRBV12-4 | few | TGTGCCAGCAGTGAAGCGCTTTTTTCGACCGAGCAGTACTTC | CASSEALFSTEQYF
- | TRBJ1-5 | TRBV15 | many | TGTGCCACCAGCAGAGATCGCGGGGAGGGAGGGAATCAGCCCCAGCATTTT | CATSRDRGEGGNQPQHF
TRBD1 | TRBJ1-2 | TRBV20-1 | many | TGCAGTCCAACCGGACAGGCCCGACCTAACTATGGCTACACCTTC | CSPTGQARPNYGYTF
TRBD1 | TRBJ1-5 | TRBV5-1 | many | TGCGCCAGCAGCTCCTCACCCCTAGGACAGGGAACGAATCAGCCCCAGCATTTT | CASSSSPLGQGTNQPQHF
- | TRBJ2-7 | TRBV28 | - | TGTGCCAGCAGTTTAGCCCGCGGAGGAACCTACGAGCAGTACTTC | CASSLARGGTYEQYF
- | TRBJ2-2 | TRBV5-5 | - | TGTGCCAGCAGCTGGGGATATGCCGGGGAGCTGTTTTTT | CASSWGYAGELFF
- | TRBJ1-2 | TRBV10-2 | - | TGCGCCAGCAGTGGTCTCGCCAGCCTGTTCTATGGCTACACCTTC | CASSGLASLFYGYTF
- | TRBJ1-2 | TRBV19 | - | TGTGCCAGTGGACCGAATAATGGCTACACCTTC | CASGPNNGYTF
TRBD2 | TRBJ2-5 | TRBV2 | - | TGTGCCAGCAGTGCTAGGGAAGCTAGCGGGATCGGAAAGACCCAGTACTTC | CASSAREASGIGKTQYF
- | TRBJ2-7 | TRBV29-1 | few | TGCAGCGTTACCCAGGGGTCCCGCGAGCAGTACTTC | CSVTQGSREQYF
- | TRBJ1-2 | TRBV29-1 | few | TGCAGCGTTGACGAGGTGCTGGGGCACTATGGCTACACCTTC | CSVDEVLGHYGYTF
- | TRBJ1-5 | TRBV14 | - | TGTGCCAGCAGCCCTCTAGTAGGACTGAATCAGCCCCAGCATTTT | CASSPLVGLNQPQHF
TRBD1 | TRBJ2-7 | TRBV24-1 | - | TGTGCCACCAGTGATTCCTGGGACAGGGAACCCTACGAGCAGTACTTC | CATSDSWDREPYEQYF
- | TRBJ2-7 | TRBV20-1 | many | TGCAGTGCTAGTGAAGGGGGCTCCTACGAGCAGTACTTC | CSASEGGSYEQYF
- | TRBJ2-7 | TRBV7-9 | few | TGCGCCAGCAGTAACGGGGCCCAGACCTACGAGCAGTACTTC | CASSNGAQTYEQYF
TRBD1 | TRBJ1-6 | TRBV7-9 | many | TGTGCCAGCAGCCGTGGACAGGGAAGTAATAATTCACCCCTCCACTTT | CASSRGQGSNNSPLHF
TRBD1 | TRBJ2-7 | TRBV2 | - | TGTGCCAGCAGTGATCCCCGGGACAGGGTCAACGAGCAGTACTTC | CASSDPRDRVNEQYF
- | TRBJ2-7 | TRBV10-2 | - | TGCACCAGCAGTGACAGTGCCTACGAGCAGTACTTC | CTSSDSAYEQYF
- | TRBJ1-2 | TRBV10-3 | - | TGTGCCATCAGTGTAAAGGGCTATGGCTACACCTTC | CAISVKGYGYTF
TRBD2 | TRBJ2-5 | TRBV7-8 | few | TGTGCCAGCAGGGAGAGACTAGCCCTACAAGAGACCCAGTACTTC | CASRERLALQETQYF
- | TRBJ2-3 | TRBV9 | few | TGTGCCAGCAGCGCCACCACCGGGGGAGATACGCAGTATTTT | CASSATTGGDTQYF
- | TRBJ2-7 | TRBV5-1 | once | TGCGCCAGCACCGAAGGGGGAACAGTGTACGAGCAGTACTTC | CASTEGGTVYEQYF
TRBD2 | TRBJ2-7 | TRBV5-1 | - | TGCGCCAGCAGCGTGGACGAGACTAGCGGGAGGCCCTACGAGCAGTACTTC | CASSVDETSGRPYEQYF
TRBD2 | TRBJ2-7 | TRBV29-1 | - | TGCAGCGTAGGTGGGACTAGCGGGAACTACGAGCAGTACTTC | CSVGGTSGNYEQYF
- | TRBJ1-2 | TRBV10-2 | - | TGCGCCAGCAGCGGAAGACAAGCGAATGGCTACACCTTC | CASSGRQANGYTF
TRBD1 | TRBJ2-7 | TRBV4-2 | many | TGTGCCAGCAGCCTGGGACAGGGTCAGTACGAGCAGTACTTC | CASSLGQGQYEQYF
TRBD1 | TRBJ1-6 | TRBV20-1 | - | TGCAGTGCTGGAGGGACAGCGGATAATTCACCCCTCCACTTT | CSAGGTADNSPLHF
- | TRBJ1-5 | TRBV10-3 | - | TGTGCCATCAGTGAGGGTCGGCCCCAGCATTTT | CAISEGRPQHF
- | TRBJ1-2 | TRBV20-1 | - | TGCAGTCCTCAGCAGCGGAACACTTCCGGGGACGATGGCTACACCTTC | CSPQQRNTSGDDGYTF
- | TRBJ2-6 | TRBV19 | - | TGTGCCAGTAGTAAAGGGATAGACACCGGGGCCAACGTCCTGACTTTC | CASSKGIDTGANVLTF
TRBD1 | TRBJ2-7 | TRBV7-9 | many | TGTGCCAGCAGCGAGGACAGGGTCGAGCAGTACTTC | CASSEDRVEQYF
TRBD1 | TRBJ1-5 | TRBV20-1 | - | TGCAGTGCTCTGGACAGGGTTGGTCAGCCCCAGCATTTT | CSALDRVGQPQHF
TRBD1 | TRBJ2-6 | TRBV19 | many | TGTGCCAGTAGTATAGCGGCGAGGGGGCCTGGGGCCAACGTCCTGACTTTC | CASSIAARGPGANVLTF
- | TRBJ2-5 | TRBV7-2 | - | TGCGCCAGCAGCCAGATGGGACTCTACGAGACCCAGTACTTC | CASSQMGLYETQYF
TRBD1 | TRBJ2-7 | TRBV5-1 | - | TGCGCCAGCAGCCTACACCCCAGGGGGCTCTACGAGCAGTACTTC | CASSLHPRGLYEQYF
TRBD1 | TRBJ1-6 | TRBV7-9 | many | TGTGCCAGCAGCCCCGGGACAGGGATTTCACCCCTCCACTTT | CASSPGTGISPLHF
- | TRBJ1-1 | TRBV7-2 | many | TGTGCCAGCAGCTTGAACCGGGACGGCTTTGAAGCTTTCTTT | CASSLNRDGFEAFF
- | TRBJ1-2 | TRBV10-3 | few | TGTGCCATCAGTGCCCAACAGGGCAACTATGGCTACACCTTC | CAISAQQGNYGYTF
- | TRBJ2-7 | TRBV7-3 | - | TGTGCCAGCAGCGGGGACGGAGATCAGCCCCAGCAGTACTTC | CASSGDGDQPQQYF
TRBD1 | TRBJ1-1 | TRBV20-1 | once | TGCAGTGCTAGAGATCCCGGGACAGGGGCTGAAGCTTTCTTT | CSARDPGTGAEAFF
TRBD1 | TRBJ2-7 | TRBV10-3 | - | TGTGCCACGACAGGGGGCTTCTCCTACGAGCAGTACTTC | CATTGGFSYEQYF
TRBD2 | TRBJ2-7 | TRBV7-8 | - | TGTGCCAGCAGCCAGCGGGAGGGCCTGGACGAGCAGTACTTC | CASSQREGLDEQYF
- | TRBJ2-7 | TRBV29-1 | many | TGCAGCGTTGGACACCTCGACTACGAGCAGTACTTC | CSVGHLDYEQYF
TRBD1 | TRBJ1-1 | TRBV19 | - | TGTGCCAGCACAGGGGGGGCAGTGAACACTGAAGCTTTCTTT | CASTGGAVNTEAFF
- | TRBJ2-5 | TRBV7-8 | - | TGTGCCAGCAGCCAACTACGGACGGAGACCCAGTACTTC | CASSQLRTETQYF
TRBD1 | TRBJ2-1 | TRBV20-1 | - | TGCAGTGCGCAGGACCGGGACAGGGGATACAATGAGCAGTTCTTC | CSAQDRDRGYNEQFF